The present TCR beta chain was sequenced within a study of blood T cell repertoires in COVID-19. Study context: T cells, B-cell-depleted T cells, or PBMCs supplied cDNA or gDNA.

Authors' processing steps: Reference gene primer amplification in the assay estimated nucleated cell counts. Clones were read by immunoSEQ multiplex PCR, and TCRdb kept only the in-frame ones, dropping some. For V, J and clone size, that table is used; D and trimming come from the DNA. The table records tens of thousands of clones, 86% of them present only once. Trimming pared 4 bases from V and 1 base from J, leaving 11 bases between. CDR3 size: 15 residues. CDR1 is ENHRY, CDR2 SYGVKD, per germline. The rearrangement joins TRBV10-3 to TRBJ1-3, with D tentatively TRBD1 (5 bases). The sequence was obtained from a man aged 50 or older with active COVID-19. Sequenced sample: peripheral blood. CDR3 protein: CAISGGGFSGNTIYF. CDR3 sequence (DNA): TGTGCCATCAGTGGGGGCGGATTTTCTGGAAACACCATATATTTT.